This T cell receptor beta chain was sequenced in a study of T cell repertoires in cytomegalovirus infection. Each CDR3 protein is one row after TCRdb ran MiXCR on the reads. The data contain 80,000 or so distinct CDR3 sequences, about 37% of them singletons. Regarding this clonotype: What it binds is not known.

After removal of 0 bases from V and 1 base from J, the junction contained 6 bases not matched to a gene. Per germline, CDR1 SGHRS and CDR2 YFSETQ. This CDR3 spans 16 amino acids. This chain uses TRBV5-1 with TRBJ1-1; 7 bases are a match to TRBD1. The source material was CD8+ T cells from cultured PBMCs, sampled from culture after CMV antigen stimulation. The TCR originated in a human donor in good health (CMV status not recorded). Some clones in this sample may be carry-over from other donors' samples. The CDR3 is CASSLASTGTNTEAFF. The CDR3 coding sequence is TGCGCCAGCAGCTTGGCCTCGACAGGGACGAACACTGAAGCTTTCTTT. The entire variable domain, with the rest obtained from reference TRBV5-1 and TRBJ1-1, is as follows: KAGVTQTPRYLIKTRGQQVTLSCSPISGHRSVSWYQQTPGQGLQFLFEYFSETQRNKGNFPGRFSGRQFSNSRSEMNVSTLELGDSALYLCASSLASTGTNTEAFFGQGTRLTVV.